Presented here are 30 T cell receptor beta chains from one specimen sequenced in a study of cytomegalovirus exposure and HLA in healthy donors. The PCR contained 60 Vbeta and 13 Jbeta primers. Sequencing was performed with immunoSEQ multiplex PCR; in TCRdb, only in-frame clones are kept and a portion is missing. The repertoire has about 82,000 clones, around 79% of them found once; the top ten carry around 15%. Sequencing used PBMCs. The receptors stem from a human donor in good health.

The chain links TRBV4-1 to TRBJ1-5, with 7 nucleotides matching TRBD1. The CDR3 consists of 16 residues. Germline V gene sequence: CDR1 MGHRA, CDR2 YSYEKL. V lost 1 base to trimming and J lost 4 bases; unmatched junction nucleotides: 7. DNA for the CDR3: TGCGCCAGCAGCCAAGTTTTGACAGGGTGTAATCAGCCCCAGCATTTT. Translated: CASSQVLTGCNQPQHF.

DNA of the CDR3: TGTGCCAGCAGCTTAGGGGGGGCCAGCTCCTACGAGCAGTACTTC. It yields the protein CASSLGGASSYEQYF. The V and J genes are TRBV5-6 and TRBJ2-7; D perhaps matches TRBD2 (7 bases). V was shortened by 2 bases and J by 0 bases, with 12 bases between the two germline ends. Per the germline V gene, CDR1 is SGHDT and CDR2 is YYEEEE. CDR3 length equals 15 residues. Complete variable domain (other parts from reference TRBV5-6 and TRBJ2-7): DAGVTQSPTHLIKTRGQQVTLRCSPKSGHDTVSWYQQALGQGPQFIFQYYEEEERQRGNFPDRFSGHQFPNYSSELNVNALLLGDSALYLCASSLGGASSYEQYFGPGTRLTVT.

This rearrangement joins TRBV7-2 to TRBJ2-7, with no clear D. Germline V gene lookup returns CDR1 SGHTA and CDR2 FQGNSA. This CDR3 is 14 amino acids long. Trimming took 0 bases from V and 0 from J, leaving 6 bases between them. CDR3 residues: CASSLASPSYEQYF. The CDR3 DNA reads TGTGCCAGCAGCTTAGCGTCTCCCTCCTACGAGCAGTACTTC.

This clone was observed a few times. The same CDR3 arises from other DNA sequences in this sample as well. The chain employs TRBV19 and TRBJ2-1; 11 bases line up with TRBD2. After removal of 5 bases from V and 6 bases from J, the junction contained 3 bases not matched to a gene. Germline lookup yields CDR1 LNHDA and CDR2 SQIVND (reference sequence). The CDR3 consists of 14 residues. The CDR3 is CASSPGTSGNEQFF. DNA of the CDR3: TGTGCCAGTAGTCCCGGGACTAGCGGCAATGAGCAGTTCTTC.

This clone was found many times. This sequence joins TRBV6-5 and TRBJ2-7; D unresolved. The V gene lost 5 bases and the J gene lost 2 bases, with 13 bases spanning the gap. The germline V gene encodes CDR1 MNHEY and CDR2 SVGAGI. The CDR3 is 14 amino acids. This CDR3 is CASSPRWPPYEQYF. CDR3 nucleotide sequence: TGTGCCAGCAGTCCCCGATGGCCTCCCTACGAGCAGTACTTC.

This clone showed up just a few times. V and J are TRBV6-1 and TRBJ2-5; 8 bases align to TRBD2. Trimming at V came to 4 bases and at J to 5 bases, leaving 9 bases not matched to a gene. CDR3 size: 15 residues. Germline V CDR1 and CDR2: MNHNS, SASEGT. CDR3 residues: CASSVGGGPGETQYF. As DNA, the CDR3 is TGTGCCAGCAGTGTAGGCGGGGGGCCCGGGGAGACCCAGTACTTC.

Written as DNA, the CDR3 is TGTGCCAGTAGTAGACAGGGCCTGAACACTGAAGCTTTCTTT. This sequence encodes CASSRQGLNTEAFF. The V gene is TRBV19, the J gene TRBJ1-1; TRBD1 aligns across 7 bases. This CDR3 contains 14 residues. With 4 bases clipped from V and 0 bases from J, the junction kept 2 bases outside the gene matches. Germline V CDR1 and CDR2: LNHDA, SQIVND (reference sequence).

The rearrangement uses TRBV27 and TRBJ1-2; 9 positions match TRBD1. The CDR3 loop spans 17 amino acids. Germline trimming cut 5 bases from V and 6 bases from J; bases unmatched to any gene: 16. Germline assignment: CDR1 MNHEY and CDR2 SMNVEV (reference sequence). CDR3 DNA sequence: TGTGCCAGCAGTCCCGGGACAGGGTTTTATATGGAGAATGGCTACACCTTC. This gives the protein CASSPGTGFYMENGYTF.

This clone was counted a few times. The same CDR3 also results from other DNA sequences found in this sample. The V gene is TRBV10-3, the J gene TRBJ2-3, with D possibly being TRBD1 (6 bases). This CDR3 comprises 14 residues. The V end was cut by 4 bases, the J end by 2 bases, with 10 bases between. Per the germline V gene, CDR1 is ENHRY and CDR2 is SYGVKD. The CDR3 loop is CAISGTGTTDTQYF. The CDR3 DNA sequence: TGTGCCATCAGTGGTACAGGGACCACAGATACGCAGTATTTT.

V gene TRBV10-3 combines with J gene TRBJ2-7, with D uncertain. V gave up 6 bases and J gave up 2 bases, with 8 bases separating them. Germline-derived CDR1 and CDR2 are ENHRY and SYGVKD. This CDR3 has 12 amino acids. The CDR3 reads CAISVVAYEQYF. The DNA for the CDR3 is TGTGCCATCAGCGTTGTTGCCTACGAGCAGTACTTC.

As DNA, the CDR3 is TGTGCCAGTAGTATTGACAGGGGGCAAAACGGGGAGCTGTTTTTT. Residues: CASSIDRGQNGELFF. V and J are TRBV19 and TRBJ2-2, with 10 bases fitting TRBD1. With 3 bases clipped from V and 7 bases from J, the junction kept 5 bases outside the gene matches. Germline values: CDR1 LNHDA, CDR2 SQIVND (reference sequence). The CDR3 contains 15 residues.

The chain uses TRBV4-3 and TRBJ2-1; TRBD2 agrees at 7 bases. The CDR3 consists of 14 residues. Germline V lookup: CDR1 LGHNA, CDR2 YSLEER. V shed 1 base, J shed 6 bases, and the junction held 3 bases outside the gene matches. CDR3 nucleotide sequence: TGCGCCAGCAGCCAAGTAGGGGAGGGCAATGAGCAGTTCTTC. Translated: CASSQVGEGNEQFF.

The J gene is TRBJ2-7, the V gene TRBV2; 7 bases fit TRBD2. This CDR3 comprises 16 residues. V gave up 6 bases and J gave up 7 bases; unmatched junction bases: 18. CDR1 and CDR2 from the germline V gene are SNHLY and FYNNEI. DNA of the CDR3: TGTGCCAGCAGCGTCCGGCGGGGAGGGAACAAGGGAGAGCAGTACTTC. This translates into CASSVRRGGNKGEQYF.

The chain uses TRBV5-1 and TRBJ1-2, with 7 bases that match TRBD1. Germline V gene sequence: CDR1 SGHRS, CDR2 YFSETQ. The CDR3 totals 13 residues. The J segment lost 3 bases and the V segment lost 5 bases, leaving 4 bases of the junction unmatched. CDR3 nucleotides: TGCGCCAGCAGGACTGGACAGGACTATGGCTACACCTTC. Residues: CASRTGQDYGYTF.

The V call is TRBV19, the J call TRBJ2-5; 11 nucleotides agree with TRBD2. The CDR3 totals 16 residues. CDR1 and CDR2 (germline): LNHDA, SQIVND (reference sequence). J gave up 5 bases and V 4 bases, and 9 bases lay outside the gene matches. The CDR3: CASSTLTSGAGETQYF. The CDR3, as DNA: TGTGCCAGTAGTACACTGACTAGCGGGGCTGGGGAGACCCAGTACTTC.

CDR3 region: CASSQTGLSNQPQHF. The CDR3 region has the DNA TGTGCCAGCAGTCAGACAGGACTTAGCAATCAGCCCCAGCATTTT. V and J are TRBV6-5 and TRBJ1-5, with D possibly TRBD1 on 6 matching bases. V lost 5 bases and J 0 bases, leaving 11 bases between the germline ends. The CDR3 is 15 residues long. Germline CDR1 and CDR2: MNHEY and SVGAGI.

The chain joins TRBV5-6 to TRBJ1-4, with 8 bases matching TRBD1. Trimming at V came to 0 bases and at J to 6 bases, leaving 7 bases not matched to a gene. Germline V gives CDR1 SGHDT, CDR2 YYEEEE. The CDR3 totals 16 residues. DNA of the CDR3: TGTGCCAGCAGCTTGGGGGGCGGGACAGGTTATGAAAAACTGTTTTTT. The encoded protein is CASSLGGGTGYEKLFF.

The J gene is TRBJ2-3, the V gene TRBV5-4; TRBD2 matches at 13 bases. Trimming took 2 bases from V and 3 from J; bases not matched to a gene: 0. CDR3 length: 15 amino acids. Germline assignment: CDR1 SGHNT and CDR2 YYREEE (reference sequence). The DNA for the CDR3 is TGTGCCAGCAGCTTACTAGCGGGGGGGACAGATACGCAGTATTTT. Translated: CASSLLAGGTDTQYF.

The chain employs TRBV9 and TRBJ2-3; D perhaps matches TRBD2 (6 bases). Per the germline V gene, CDR1 is SGDLS and CDR2 is YYNGEE. With 0 bases removed from V and 1 base from J, the gap between germline ends came to 9 bases. The CDR3 has 15 amino acids. This chain's CDR3 is CASSVDPSGTDTQYF. CDR3 coding DNA: TGTGCCAGCAGCGTAGATCCTAGCGGCACAGATACGCAGTATTTT. Looking up the rest from reference TRBV9 and TRBJ2-3 gives the full variable domain: DSGVTQTPKHLITATGQRVTLRCSPRSGDLSVYWYQQSLDQGLQFLIQYYNGEERAKGNILERFSAQQFPDLHSELNLSSLELGDSALYFCASSVDPSGTDTQYFGPGTRLTVL.

The chain uses TRBV19 and TRBJ1-4; 10 positions agree with TRBD1. V dropped 6 bases and J dropped 7; count of bases not matched to a gene: 5. Germline CDR1 and CDR2: LNHDA and SQIVND (reference sequence). The CDR3 is 14 amino acids. CDR3 in amino acids: CASRETGGGEKLFF. The CDR3 DNA is TGTGCCAGTAGGGAGACAGGGGGCGGTGAAAAACTGTTTTTT.

Concerning this clone: The identical CDR3 is also encoded by other nucleotide sequences in the sample. The J gene is TRBJ1-4, the V gene TRBV6-1, with 10 bases that match TRBD1. V was clipped by 4 bases and J by 7 bases; unmatched bases: 3. This CDR3 comprises 14 residues. Germline loops: CDR1 MNHNS, CDR2 SASEGT. CDR3 DNA: TGTGCCAGCAGTGTGGGACAGGGGAGTGAAAAACTGTTTTTT. Its translation: CASSVGQGSEKLFF.

This chain links TRBV11-3 with TRBJ2-2, with TRBD2 identical over 7 bases. The germline V gene encodes CDR1 SGHNT and CDR2 YENEEA. The CDR3 length is 11 residues. V shed 8 bases and J 6 bases; nucleotides not matched to a gene: 0. This CDR3 is CASRGAGELFF. Written as DNA, the CDR3 is TGTGCCAGCCGGGGGGCCGGGGAGCTGTTTTTT.

This clone was seen a handful of times. The rearrangement uses TRBV6-6 and TRBJ1-1; possible D gene TRBD1, 5 bases. V lost 2 bases to trimming and J lost 1 base, with 14 bases between them. The length of the CDR3 is 16 residues. The germline V gene encodes CDR1 MNHNY and CDR2 SVGAGI (reference sequence). Here the CDR3 DNA reads TGTGCCAGCAGTTACCAAAAGGCCGGGGGGAACACTGAAGCTTTCTTT. Translation gives CASSYQKAGGNTEAFF.

J is TRBJ2-5 and V is TRBV7-2; 10 bases align to TRBD1. Near its end, the DNA agrees better with TRBJ2-7, so the J call may be wrong. The CDR3 has 13 residues. Germline lookup yields CDR1 SGHTA and CDR2 FQGNSA. CDR3 DNA sequence: TGTGCCAGCAGCTCGGGACAGGGGCTCGAGCAGTACTTC. Protein: CASSSGQGLEQYF.

The CDR3 region has the DNA TGCAGCGTGGGAACCGGGACAGGGGACTCCTATGGCTACACCTTC. It yields the protein CSVGTGTGDSYGYTF. J is TRBJ1-2 and V is TRBV29-1, with TRBD1 identical over 10 bases. V gave up 6 bases and J gave up 4 bases; unmatched junction bases: 11. Per the germline V gene, CDR1 is SQVTM and CDR2 is ANQGSEA. The CDR3 totals 15 residues.

This chain connects TRBV4-1 to TRBJ2-7, with 8 bases fitting TRBD2. This CDR3 comprises 17 residues. The V gene end was trimmed by 3 bases and the J gene end by 2 bases; junction bases not matched to a gene: 12. Germline-derived CDR1 and CDR2 are MGHRA and YSYEKL. The CDR3 reads CASSQKTGLVLPYEQYF. The CDR3 nucleotides read TGCGCCAGCAGCCAGAAAACGGGACTAGTCCTTCCCTACGAGCAGTACTTC.

The chain links TRBV2 to TRBJ1-2; TRBD1 aligns across 7 bases. The V and J ends lost 6 bases and 13 bases, in that order; junction bases with no gene match: 5. The CDR3 runs to 10 residues. Looked up from germline, CDR1 is SNHLY and CDR2 is FYNNEI. The CDR3 bases are TGTGCCAGCAGGGGGACAGTATTCACCTTC. Translating gives CASRGTVFTF.

The chain employs TRBV5-1 and TRBJ2-3; 14 bases align to TRBD2. The germline CDR1 and CDR2 sequences are SGHRS and YFSETQ. V was pared by 2 bases and J by 4 bases, with 9 bases of the junction left unmatched. CDR3 length: 18 residues. The CDR3 loop is CASSLTGTSGGRPDTQYF. CDR3 nucleotide sequence: TGCGCCAGCAGCTTAACCGGGACTAGCGGGGGTAGGCCAGATACGCAGTATTTT.

CDR3 in DNA: TGTGCCAGCAGTCCAGGGGCAGAACAAGAGACCCAGTACTTC. Translation: CASSPGAEQETQYF. The chain links TRBV6-4 to TRBJ2-5; tentatively, D is TRBD1 (6 bases). The CDR3 sequence is 14 residues long. Germline CDR1 reads MRHNA; CDR2 reads SNTAGT. V dropped 5 bases and J dropped 2 bases, with 12 bases sitting between them.

The chain uses TRBV6-5 and TRBJ1-1; D perhaps matches TRBD1 (6 bases). Germline V gene sequence: CDR1 MNHEY, CDR2 SVGAGI. CDR3 length: 15 amino acids. V lost 4 bases to trimming and J lost 2 bases, with 14 bases between them. The CDR3 protein is CASSFAGTINTEAFF. CDR3 nucleotide sequence: TGTGCCAGCAGTTTTGCCGGGACAATTAACACTGAAGCTTTCTTT.